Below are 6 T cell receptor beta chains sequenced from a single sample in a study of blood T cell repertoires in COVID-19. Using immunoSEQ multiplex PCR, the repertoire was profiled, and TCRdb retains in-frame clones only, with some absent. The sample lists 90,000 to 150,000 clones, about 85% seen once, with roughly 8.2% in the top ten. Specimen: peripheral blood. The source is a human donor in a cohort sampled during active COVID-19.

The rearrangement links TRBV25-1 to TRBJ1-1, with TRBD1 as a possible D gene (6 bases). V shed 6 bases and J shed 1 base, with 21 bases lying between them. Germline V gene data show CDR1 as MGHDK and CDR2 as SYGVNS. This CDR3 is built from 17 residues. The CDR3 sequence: CASSNPIGGGANTEAFF. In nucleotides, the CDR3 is TGTGCCAGCAGCAACCCCATAGGCGGGGGCGCGAACACTGAAGCTTTCTTT.

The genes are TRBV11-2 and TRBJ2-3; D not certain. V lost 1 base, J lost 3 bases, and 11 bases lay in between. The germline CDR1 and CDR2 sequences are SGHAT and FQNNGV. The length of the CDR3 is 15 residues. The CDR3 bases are TGTGCCAGCAGCTTAGGCGCAGGCGAGACAGATACGCAGTATTTT. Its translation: CASSLGAGETDTQYF. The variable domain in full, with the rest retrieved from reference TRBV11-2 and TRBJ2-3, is EAGVAQSPRYKIIEKRQSVAFWCNPISGHATLYWYQQILGQGPKLLIQFQNNGVVDDSQLPKDRFSAERLKGVDSTLKIQPAKLEDSAVYLCASSLGAGETDTQYFGPGTRLTVL.

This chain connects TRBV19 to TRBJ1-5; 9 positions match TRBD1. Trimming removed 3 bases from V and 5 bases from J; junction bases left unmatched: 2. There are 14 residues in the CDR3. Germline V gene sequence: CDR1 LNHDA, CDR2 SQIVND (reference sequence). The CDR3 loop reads CASSIRQGDQPQHF. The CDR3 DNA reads TGTGCCAGTAGTATCCGACAGGGGGATCAGCCCCAGCATTTT.

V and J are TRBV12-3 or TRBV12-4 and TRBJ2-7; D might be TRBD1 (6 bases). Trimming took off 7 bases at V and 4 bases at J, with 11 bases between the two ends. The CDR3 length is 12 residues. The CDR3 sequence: CASKPQGYEQYF. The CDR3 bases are TGTGCCAGCAAACCACAGGGTTACGAGCAGTACTTC.

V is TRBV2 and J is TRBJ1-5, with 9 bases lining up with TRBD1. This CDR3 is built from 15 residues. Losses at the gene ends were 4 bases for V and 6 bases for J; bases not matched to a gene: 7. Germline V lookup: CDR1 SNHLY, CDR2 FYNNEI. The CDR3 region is CASSVPGQGFQPQHF. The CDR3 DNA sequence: TGTGCCAGCAGTGTCCCGGGACAGGGATTTCAGCCCCAGCATTTT.

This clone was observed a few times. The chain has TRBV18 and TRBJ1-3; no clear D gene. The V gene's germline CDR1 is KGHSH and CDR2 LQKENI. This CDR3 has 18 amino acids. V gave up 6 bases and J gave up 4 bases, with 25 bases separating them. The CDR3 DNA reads TGTGCCAGCTCCCCGGGCATCCAACTCCCGGCGGGGGGAAACACCATATATTTT. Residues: CASSPGIQLPAGGNTIYF.